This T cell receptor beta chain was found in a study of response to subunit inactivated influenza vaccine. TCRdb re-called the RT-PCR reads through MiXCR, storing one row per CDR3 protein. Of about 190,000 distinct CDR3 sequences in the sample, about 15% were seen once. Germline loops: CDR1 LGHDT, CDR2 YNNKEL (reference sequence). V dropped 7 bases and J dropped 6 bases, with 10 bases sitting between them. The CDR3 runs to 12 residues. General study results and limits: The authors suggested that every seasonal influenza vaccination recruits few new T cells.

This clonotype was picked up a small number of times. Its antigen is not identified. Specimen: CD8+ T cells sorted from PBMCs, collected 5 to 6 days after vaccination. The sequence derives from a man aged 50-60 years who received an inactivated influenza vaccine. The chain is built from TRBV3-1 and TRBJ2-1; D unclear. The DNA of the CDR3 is TGTGCCAGCACCGACGACACCAATGAGCAGTTCTTC. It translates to CASTDDTNEQFF.